Reported below is one T cell receptor (beta chain). Participant reports of clinical history set cohort assignment. Individuals in the exposed group had encountered a COVID-19 case within 2 weeks preceding study entry. Sequencing used immunoSEQ multiplex PCR; TCRdb keeps in-frame clones, though not all of them. The sample records around 400,000 clones, nearly 90% being singletons. The data derive from a study of blood T cell repertoires in COVID-19. Overall study context: There were acute and convalescent COVID-19 samples, and they came from the United States, Italy and Spain. PBMCs, B-cell-depleted T cells, or T cells provided the cDNA or gDNA that made up the material.

The V gene lost 11 bases and the J gene lost 0 bases, with 10 bases spanning the gap. The CDR3 is 12 amino acids. The germline CDR1 and CDR2 sequences are LNHDA and SQIVND (reference sequence). Sample: PBMCs or T cells enriched from blood (not recorded which). The receptor was derived from a woman younger than 35 who had been exposed to COVID-19. The V gene is TRBV19, the J gene TRBJ1-1, with D tentatively TRBD1 (6 bases). The CDR3 loop is CASGTMNTEAFF. The CDR3 DNA reads as TGTGCCTCCGGGACAATGAACACTGAAGCTTTCTTT.